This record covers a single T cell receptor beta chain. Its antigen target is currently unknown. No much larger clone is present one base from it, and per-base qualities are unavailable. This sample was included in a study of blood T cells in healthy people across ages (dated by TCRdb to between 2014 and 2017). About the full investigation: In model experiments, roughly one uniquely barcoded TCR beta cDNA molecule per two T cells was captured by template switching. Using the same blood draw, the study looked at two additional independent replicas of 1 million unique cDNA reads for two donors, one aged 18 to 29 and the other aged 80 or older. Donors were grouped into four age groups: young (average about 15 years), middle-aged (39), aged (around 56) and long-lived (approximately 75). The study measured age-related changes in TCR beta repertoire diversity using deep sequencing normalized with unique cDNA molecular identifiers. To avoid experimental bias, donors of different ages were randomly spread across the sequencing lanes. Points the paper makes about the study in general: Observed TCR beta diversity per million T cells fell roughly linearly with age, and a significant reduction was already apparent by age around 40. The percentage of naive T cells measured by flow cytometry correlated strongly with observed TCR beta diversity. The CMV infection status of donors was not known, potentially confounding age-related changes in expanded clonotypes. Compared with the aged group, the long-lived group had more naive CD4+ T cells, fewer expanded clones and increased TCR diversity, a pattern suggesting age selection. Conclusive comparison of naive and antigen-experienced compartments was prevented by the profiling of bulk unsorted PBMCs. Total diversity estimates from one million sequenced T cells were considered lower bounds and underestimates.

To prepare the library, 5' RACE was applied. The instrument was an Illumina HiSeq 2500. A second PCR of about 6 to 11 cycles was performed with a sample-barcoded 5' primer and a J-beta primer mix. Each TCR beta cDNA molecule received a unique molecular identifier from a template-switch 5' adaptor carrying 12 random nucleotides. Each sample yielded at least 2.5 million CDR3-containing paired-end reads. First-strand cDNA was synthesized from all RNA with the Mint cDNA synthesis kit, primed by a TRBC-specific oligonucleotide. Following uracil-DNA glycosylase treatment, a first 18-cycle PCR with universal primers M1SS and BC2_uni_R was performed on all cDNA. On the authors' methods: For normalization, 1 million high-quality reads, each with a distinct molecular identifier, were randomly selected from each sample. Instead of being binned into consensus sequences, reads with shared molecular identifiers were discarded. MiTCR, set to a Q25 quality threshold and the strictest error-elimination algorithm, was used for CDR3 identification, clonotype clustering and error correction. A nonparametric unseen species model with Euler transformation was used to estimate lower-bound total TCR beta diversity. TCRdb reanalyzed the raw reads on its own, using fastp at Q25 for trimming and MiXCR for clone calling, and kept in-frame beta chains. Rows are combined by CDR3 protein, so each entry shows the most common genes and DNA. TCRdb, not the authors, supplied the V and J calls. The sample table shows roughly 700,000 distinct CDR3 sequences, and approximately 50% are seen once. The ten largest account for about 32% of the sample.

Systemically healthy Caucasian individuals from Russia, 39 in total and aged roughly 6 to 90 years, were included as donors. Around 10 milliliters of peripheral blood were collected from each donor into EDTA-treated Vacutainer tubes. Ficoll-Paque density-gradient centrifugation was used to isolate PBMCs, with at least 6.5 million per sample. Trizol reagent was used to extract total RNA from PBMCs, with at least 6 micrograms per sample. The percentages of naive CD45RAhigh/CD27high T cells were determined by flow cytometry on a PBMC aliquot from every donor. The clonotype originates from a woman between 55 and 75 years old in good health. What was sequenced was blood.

The nucleotide sequence reads TGTGCCAGCAGCCCCCGGGACAGGGGGCTGGGCGAGCAGTACTTC. This yields the protein CASSPRDRGLGEQYF. The sequence links TRBV3-1 to TRBJ2-7; 12 nucleotides in the junction match TRBD1. Counted from cysteine to phenylalanine, this CDR3 has 15 amino acids. Kept here is only the CDR3 DNA, which spans 45 bases and is read in frame from base 1. V is trimmed back by 4 bases and J by 6 bases, and the junction contains 7 bases that no gene match accounts for. CDR1 and CDR2 were assigned from the germline V gene (reference sequence) as LGHDT and YNNKEL.